This TCR beta chain appears in the sequencing data of a study of T cells in localized non-small cell lung cancer. Comments on this clone: Its antigen is still unknown.

V lost 7 bases to trimming and J lost 4 bases; unmatched junction nucleotides: 16. The germline V gene encodes CDR1 SGHTA and CDR2 FQGTGA. CDR3 length: 20 amino acids. Overall study findings and caveats: Of the top 100 tumor clones, median 57 were in adjacent lung, 25 to 35 among its top 100. Exceeding tumor, uninvolved adjacent lung had the highest T cell clonality. Heterogeneity within the tumor remains possible, as just one region underwent sequencing.

Using immunoSEQ multiplex PCR, the repertoire was profiled, and TCRdb retains in-frame clones only, with some absent. The table lists 70,000 or so clones, about 88% of them singletons, with 1% to 1.5% in the top ten. This material consisted of peripheral blood, taken before any cancer treatment. The chain uses TRBV7-3 and TRBJ2-1; 16 nucleotides line up with TRBD2. The sequence came from a female donor at least 60 years old with stage I lung adenocarcinoma. DNA for the CDR3: TGTGCCAGCACACCGCAACCGGGACTAGCGGGAGGGTCGCGTTACAATGAGCAGTTCTTC. This encodes CASTPQPGLAGGSRYNEQFF. Complete variable domain (other parts from reference TRBV7-3 and TRBJ2-1): GAGVSQTPSNKVTEKGKYVELRCDPISGHTALYWYRQSLGQGPEFLIYFQGTGAADDSGLPNDRFFAVRPEGSVSTLKIQRTERGDSAVYLCASTPQPGLAGGSRYNEQFFGPGTRLTVL.